Listed here is a single T cell receptor (beta chain). This sample stems from a study of blood T cell repertoires in COVID-19. TCRdb keeps only in-frame clones here, not all; method: immunoSEQ multiplex PCR. The sample has some 210,000 clones, under 90% seen once. After removal of 7 bases from V and 4 bases from J, the junction contained 10 bases not matched to a gene. This CDR3 comprises 14 residues. Germline V gene lookup returns CDR1 SEHNR and CDR2 FQNEAQ (reference sequence). The sequenced sample consisted of peripheral blood. V and J are TRBV7-9 and TRBJ2-7, with TRBD1 matching 7 bases. This sequence was found in a man in his sixties who had recovered from COVID-19. CDR3: CASMEGGRGYEQYF. For the CDR3, the DNA is TGTGCCAGCATGGAAGGGGGCCGAGGGTACGAGCAGTACTTC.